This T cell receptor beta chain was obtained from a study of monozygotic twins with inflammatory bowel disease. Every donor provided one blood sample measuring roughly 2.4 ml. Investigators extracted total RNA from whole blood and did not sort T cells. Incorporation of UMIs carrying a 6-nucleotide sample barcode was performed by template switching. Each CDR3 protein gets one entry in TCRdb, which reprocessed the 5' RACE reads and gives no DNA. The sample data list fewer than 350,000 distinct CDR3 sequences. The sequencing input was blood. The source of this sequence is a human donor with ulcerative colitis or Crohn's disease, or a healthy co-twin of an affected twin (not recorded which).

The chain's CDR3 is CATSDSRDRMYFSSSGANVLTF. V is TRBV24-1 and J is TRBJ2-6; TCRdb returns TRBD1, unconfirmable since there is no DNA. Germline values: CDR1 KGHDR, CDR2 SFDVKD. The CDR3 consists of 22 residues.